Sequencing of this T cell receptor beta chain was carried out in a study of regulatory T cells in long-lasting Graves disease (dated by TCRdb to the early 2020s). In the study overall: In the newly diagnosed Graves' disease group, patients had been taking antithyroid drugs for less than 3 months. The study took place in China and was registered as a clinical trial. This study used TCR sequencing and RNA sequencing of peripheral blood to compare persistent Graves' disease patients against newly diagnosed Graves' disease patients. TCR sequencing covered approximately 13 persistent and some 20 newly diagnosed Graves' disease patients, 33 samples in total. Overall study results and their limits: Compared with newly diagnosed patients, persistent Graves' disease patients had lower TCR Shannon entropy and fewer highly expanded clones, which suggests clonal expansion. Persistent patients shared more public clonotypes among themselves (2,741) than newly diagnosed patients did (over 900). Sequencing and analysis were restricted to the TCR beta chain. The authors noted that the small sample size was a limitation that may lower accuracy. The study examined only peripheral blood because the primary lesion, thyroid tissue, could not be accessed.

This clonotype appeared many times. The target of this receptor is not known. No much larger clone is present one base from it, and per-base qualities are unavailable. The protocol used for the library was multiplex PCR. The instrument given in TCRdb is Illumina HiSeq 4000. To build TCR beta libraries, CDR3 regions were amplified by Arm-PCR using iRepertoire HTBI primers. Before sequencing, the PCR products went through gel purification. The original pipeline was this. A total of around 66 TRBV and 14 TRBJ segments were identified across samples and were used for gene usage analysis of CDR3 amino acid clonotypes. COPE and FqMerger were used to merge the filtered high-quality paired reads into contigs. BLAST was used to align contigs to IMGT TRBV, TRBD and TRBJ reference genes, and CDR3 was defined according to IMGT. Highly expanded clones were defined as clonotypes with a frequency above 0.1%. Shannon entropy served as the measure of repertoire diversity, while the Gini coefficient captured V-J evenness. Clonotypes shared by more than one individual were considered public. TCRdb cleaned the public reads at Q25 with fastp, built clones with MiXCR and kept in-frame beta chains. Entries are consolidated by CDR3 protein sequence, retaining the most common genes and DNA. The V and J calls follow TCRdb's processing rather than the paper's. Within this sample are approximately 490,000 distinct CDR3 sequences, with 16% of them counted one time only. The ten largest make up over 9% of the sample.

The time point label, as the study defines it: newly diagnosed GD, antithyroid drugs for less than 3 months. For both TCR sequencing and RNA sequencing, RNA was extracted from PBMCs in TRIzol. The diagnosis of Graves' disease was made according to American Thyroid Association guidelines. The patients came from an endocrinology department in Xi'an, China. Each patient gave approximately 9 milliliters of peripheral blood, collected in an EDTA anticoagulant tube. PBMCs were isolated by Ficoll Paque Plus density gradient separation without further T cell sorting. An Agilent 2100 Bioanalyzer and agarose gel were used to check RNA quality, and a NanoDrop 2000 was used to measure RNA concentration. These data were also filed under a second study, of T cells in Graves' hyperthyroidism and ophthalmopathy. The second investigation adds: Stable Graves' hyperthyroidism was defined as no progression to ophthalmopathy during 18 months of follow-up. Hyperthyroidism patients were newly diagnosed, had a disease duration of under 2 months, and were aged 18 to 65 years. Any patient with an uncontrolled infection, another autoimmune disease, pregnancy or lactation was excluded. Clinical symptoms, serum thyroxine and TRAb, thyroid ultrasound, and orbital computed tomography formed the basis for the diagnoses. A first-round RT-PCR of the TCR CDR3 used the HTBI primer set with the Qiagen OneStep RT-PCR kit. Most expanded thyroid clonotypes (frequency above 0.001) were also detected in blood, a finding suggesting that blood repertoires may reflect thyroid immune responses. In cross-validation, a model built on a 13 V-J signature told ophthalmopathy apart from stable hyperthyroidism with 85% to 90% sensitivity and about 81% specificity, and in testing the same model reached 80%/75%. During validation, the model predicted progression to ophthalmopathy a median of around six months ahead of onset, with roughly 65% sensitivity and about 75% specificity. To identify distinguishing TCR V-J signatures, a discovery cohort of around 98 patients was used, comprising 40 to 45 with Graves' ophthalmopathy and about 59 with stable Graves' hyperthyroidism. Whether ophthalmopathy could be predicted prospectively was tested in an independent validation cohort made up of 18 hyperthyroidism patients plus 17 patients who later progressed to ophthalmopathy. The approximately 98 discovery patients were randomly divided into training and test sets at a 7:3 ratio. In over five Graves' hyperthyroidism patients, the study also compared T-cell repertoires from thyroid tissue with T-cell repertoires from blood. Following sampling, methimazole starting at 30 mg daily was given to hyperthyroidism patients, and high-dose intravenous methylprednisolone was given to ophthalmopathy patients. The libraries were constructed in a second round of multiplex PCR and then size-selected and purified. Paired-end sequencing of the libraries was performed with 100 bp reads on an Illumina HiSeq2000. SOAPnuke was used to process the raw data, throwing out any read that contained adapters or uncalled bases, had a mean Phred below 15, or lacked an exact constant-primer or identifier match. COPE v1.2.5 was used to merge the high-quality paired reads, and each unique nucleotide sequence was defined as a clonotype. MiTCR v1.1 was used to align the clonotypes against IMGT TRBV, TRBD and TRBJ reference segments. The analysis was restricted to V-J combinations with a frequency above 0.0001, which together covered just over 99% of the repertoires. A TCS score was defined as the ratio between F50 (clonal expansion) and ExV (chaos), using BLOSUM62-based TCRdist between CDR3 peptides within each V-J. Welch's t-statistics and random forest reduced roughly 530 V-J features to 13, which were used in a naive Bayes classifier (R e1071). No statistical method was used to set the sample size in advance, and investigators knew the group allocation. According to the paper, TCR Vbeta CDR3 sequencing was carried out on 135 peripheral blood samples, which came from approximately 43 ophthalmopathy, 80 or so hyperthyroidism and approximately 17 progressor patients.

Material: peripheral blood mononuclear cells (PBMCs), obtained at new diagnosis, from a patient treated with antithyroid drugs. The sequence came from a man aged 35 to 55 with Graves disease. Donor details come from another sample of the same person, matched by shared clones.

The encoded CDR3 is CASSVGNSGANVLTF. DNA sequence: TGTGCCAGCAGCGTGGGCAACTCTGGGGCCAACGTCCTGACTTTC. The V gene is TRBV9 and the J gene is TRBJ2-6; too little of a D gene remains to name it. Trimming takes 2 bases from V and 0 bases from J, and the germline ends sit 6 bases apart. The CDR3 covers 15 residues, taking in both the cysteine and the phenylalanine. Of the read, only the CDR3 DNA is kept; its 45 bases are in frame from base 1. The germline V gene yields SGDLS for CDR1 and YYNGEE for CDR2.